This paragraph covers one T cell receptor beta chain sequence. Expressed TCRB transcripts were sequenced, since all the RNA that had been isolated was reverse transcribed. Sequenced by immunoSEQ multiplex PCR; TCRdb stores in-frame clones only, minus some. The sample contains under 500,000 clones, 30% of which appear only once. The sample is drawn from a study of beta chain features in type 1 diabetes. Unmatched junction bases numbered 5, after V lost 0 bases and J lost 3 bases. Germline CDR1 reads SGDLS; CDR2 reads YYNGEE. This CDR3 region has 17 residues. The source material was naive CD4+ T cells from blood. The chain recombines TRBV9 with TRBJ2-1; 11 nucleotides align to TRBD2. The TCR originated in a man aged 18 to 35 in good health. The CDR3 region has the DNA TGTGCCAGCAGCGTAGGCGGGACTAGCGGCTTCTACAATGAGCAGTTCTTC. The encoded protein is CASSVGGTSGFYNEQFF.